These 19 T cell receptor beta chains were sequenced from one sample in a study of blood T cell repertoires in COVID-19. Profiled with immunoSEQ multiplex PCR; TCRdb holds only in-frame clones, not every one. This table has 70,000 or so clones, more than 80% appearing once. Material for sequencing was peripheral blood. The receptors derive from an elderly woman with active COVID-19.

The table lists this clone with a few counts. CDR3 loop: CASTWGGLSPLHF. The CDR3 region has the DNA TGTGCCAGCACATGGGGGGGCTTGTCACCCCTCCACTTT. The chain is built from TRBV18 and TRBJ1-6; D might be TRBD1 (6 bases). V lost 8 bases and J lost 10, with 15 bases in between. Germline V gives CDR1 KGHSH, CDR2 LQKENI. The CDR3 covers 13 residues.

CDR3 residues: CAISEDPRANYGYTF. The CDR3 coding sequence is TGTGCCATCAGTGAGGACCCGAGGGCTAACTATGGCTACACCTTC. The V call is TRBV10-3, the J call TRBJ1-2; no firm D call. Trimming removed 2 bases from V and 0 bases from J, with 10 bases in between. The length of the CDR3 is 15 residues. The germline V gene has CDR1 ENHRY and CDR2 SYGVKD.

The rearrangement joins TRBV27 to TRBJ1-5; TRBD1 might be the D (5 bases). Looked up from germline, CDR1 is MNHEY and CDR2 is SMNVEV (reference sequence). The CDR3 runs to 15 residues. V was pared by 6 bases and J by 3 bases, with 15 bases between. In nucleotides, the CDR3 is TGTGCCAGCAGACTCGGGGGTTATGACAATCAGCCCCAGCATTTT. Translating gives CASRLGGYDNQPQHF.

This chain joins TRBV29-1 and TRBJ2-3, with D uncertain. The germline CDR1 and CDR2 sequences are SQVTM and ANQGSEA. The CDR3 runs to 11 residues. Trimming pared 4 bases from V and 2 bases from J, leaving 4 bases between. The CDR3 bases are TGCAGCGTTGCCCACACAGATACGCAGTATTTT. Its translation: CSVAHTDTQYF.

The genes are TRBV28 and TRBJ2-7; tentative D call: TRBD2 (5 bases). The CDR3 runs to 14 residues. The V and J ends lost 2 bases and 0 bases respectively, with 8 bases between them. Germline V lookup: CDR1 MDHEN, CDR2 SYDVKM. The CDR3 loop is CASSLPGSSYEQYF. The CDR3 bases are TGTGCCAGCAGTTTACCGGGGAGCTCCTACGAGCAGTACTTC.

The V and J genes are TRBV18 and TRBJ1-3; D is possibly TRBD1 (5 bases). The germline CDR1 and CDR2 sequences are KGHSH and LQKENI. The CDR3 is 13 amino acids. The V end lost 6 bases, the J end lost 0 bases, and 6 bases lay between the germline ends. CDR3 sequence reads: CASSGGSGNTIYF. CDR3 nucleotide sequence: TGTGCCAGCTCCGGGGGCTCTGGAAACACCATATATTTT.

The rearrangement links TRBV28 to TRBJ2-7; weak D call: TRBD2 (5 bases). The ends were cut back, 6 bases at V and 3 bases at J, with 12 bases in the middle. The CDR3 contains 13 residues. Germline CDR1 is MDHEN and CDR2 is SYDVKM. The CDR3 reads CASRPTTLYEQYF. The CDR3 region has the DNA TGTGCCAGCAGGCCGACTACCCTCTACGAGCAGTACTTC.

The J gene is TRBJ1-5, the V gene TRBV10-3; TRBD1 might be the D (5 bases). Germline loops: CDR1 ENHRY, CDR2 SYGVKD. The CDR3 contains 16 residues. Trimming pared 3 bases from V and 1 base from J, leaving 13 bases between. The CDR3: CAISDRPGGSNQPQHF. DNA for the CDR3: TGTGCCATCAGTGATAGGCCGGGGGGGAGCAATCAGCCCCAGCATTTT.

In its sample, this clone was seen a few times. The chain has TRBV9 and TRBJ2-7; a weak D match, TRBD1 (6 bases). CDR3 length: 14 residues. V was clipped by 0 bases and J by 3 bases, with 10 bases between them. Germline V gives CDR1 SGDLS, CDR2 YYNGEE. DNA for the CDR3: TGTGCCAGCAGCGTAGAGGACAGATACTACGAGCAGTACTTC. This translates into CASSVEDRYYEQYF.

The DNA of the CDR3 is TGTGCCATCAGTGAGTCGCAACAGGGTCAACATACGCAGTATTTT. It translates to CAISESQQGQHTQYF. The chain employs TRBV10-3 and TRBJ2-3, with D possibly matching TRBD1 (6 bases). The CDR3 has 15 amino acids. Trimming shortened V by 0 bases and J by 7 bases, and 14 bases separated the two germline ends. The germline CDR1 and CDR2 sequences are ENHRY and SYGVKD.

The rearrangement uses TRBV2 and TRBJ1-5; 7 bases map to TRBD1. The J segment lost 5 bases and the V segment lost 8 bases, leaving 6 bases of the junction unmatched. This CDR3 has 13 amino acids. In germline, CDR1 is SNHLY, CDR2 FYNNEI. The CDR3 spells CASSRDRDQPQHF. The CDR3 DNA follows: TGTGCCAGCTCCCGGGACAGAGATCAGCCCCAGCATTTT.

This chain connects TRBV6-2 or TRBV6-3 to TRBJ1-2; possibly TRBD1 for D (5 bases). Trimming left V 5 bases short and J 5 bases short, with 21 bases between. CDR3 size: 16 residues. Germline V gives CDR1 MNHEY, CDR2 SVGEGT. The CDR3 nucleotides read TGTGCCAGCAGTCATAAAACAACAGGTGGCGAGTATGGCTACACCTTC. This translates into CASSHKTTGGEYGYTF.

This rearrangement joins TRBV5-4 to TRBJ1-1, with D tentatively TRBD1 (5 bases). V was trimmed by 0 bases and J by 1 base, leaving 7 bases between them. The CDR3 has 14 amino acids. Germline V gene data show CDR1 as SGHNT and CDR2 as YYREEE (reference sequence). As DNA, the CDR3 is TGTGCCAGCAGCTTGGCCGGGGGGAACACTGAAGCTTTCTTT. Its protein is CASSLAGGNTEAFF. The full variable domain, its missing parts supplied by reference TRBV5-4 and TRBJ1-1, is ETGVTQSPTHLIKTRGQQVTLRCSSQSGHNTVSWYQQALGQGPQFIFQYYREEENGRGNFPPRFSGLQFPNYSSELNVNALELDDSALYLCASSLAGGNTEAFFGQGTRLTVV.

This chain links TRBV5-1 with TRBJ2-2; 11 nucleotides agree with TRBD2. V dropped 4 bases and J dropped 3; count of bases not matched to a gene: 8. Germline V gives CDR1 SGHRS, CDR2 YFSETQ. The CDR3 totals 17 residues. The CDR3 coding sequence is TGCGCCAGCAGCCGGGGGACTAGCGGTCGAGACACCGGGGAGCTGTTTTTT. Residues: CASSRGTSGRDTGELFF.

This clone was detected only once. The CDR3 sequence is CASSWDNNEQFF. CDR3 bases: TGTGCCAGCAGCTGGGACAACAATGAGCAGTTCTTC. The chain recombines TRBV7-9 with TRBJ2-1; TRBD1 is a possible D gene (6 bases). In germline, CDR1 is SEHNR, CDR2 FQNEAQ (reference sequence). The CDR3 runs 12 residues. Trimming shortened V by 4 bases and J by 5 bases, and 6 bases separated the two germline ends.

V gene TRBV2 combines with J gene TRBJ1-5; TRBD1 agrees at 9 bases. The germline V gene encodes CDR1 SNHLY and CDR2 FYNNEI. This CDR3 comprises 14 residues. The V and J ends lost 5 bases and 4 bases, in that order; junction bases with no gene match: 3. The DNA for the CDR3 is TGTGCCAGCAGTCCGACAGGGGGTAATCAGCCCCAGCATTTT. It translates to CASSPTGGNQPQHF.

This chain uses TRBV7-9 with TRBJ2-5, with TRBD1 matching 9 bases. The germline V gene encodes CDR1 SEHNR and CDR2 FQNEAQ (reference sequence). CDR3 length equals 15 residues. Trimming at V came to 5 bases and at J to 5 bases, leaving 9 bases not matched to a gene. CDR3 nucleotides: TGTGCCAGCAGCCCCGGACAGGGGCGAGAGGAGACCCAGTACTTC. Its translation is CASSPGQGREETQYF.

J is TRBJ2-5 and V is TRBV5-5, with 8 bases lining up with TRBD2. V lost 4 bases to trimming and J lost 5 bases; unmatched junction nucleotides: 7. This CDR3 has 14 residues. Germline assignment: CDR1 SGHKS and CDR2 YYEKEE (reference sequence). The CDR3 here is CASSPGTSWETQYF. The CDR3 DNA reads as TGTGCCAGCAGCCCCGGGACTAGTTGGGAGACCCAGTACTTC.

CDR3 bases: TGTGCCTGGAGTGGAGCGGGAGGTTTCTCCTACGAGCAGTACTTC. Its protein product is CAWSGAGGFSYEQYF. The rearrangement joins TRBV30 to TRBJ2-7, with 9 nucleotides matching TRBD2. The length of the CDR3 is 15 residues. Unmatched junction bases numbered 4, after V lost 1 base and J lost 0 bases. Germline CDR1 and CDR2: GTSNPN and SVGIG (reference sequence).